The 30 T cell receptor beta chains below come from one sample, sequenced in a study of CD8+ T cells in alopecia areata. Extracted RNA was reverse transcribed, and the resulting cDNA served as sequencing template. Clones were sequenced by immunoSEQ multiplex PCR, and TCRdb holds only the in-frame ones, with some missing. The sample has 150,000 to 200,000 clones; about 66% are singletons. The sequencing here drew on CD8+ T cells sorted from blood, taken at week 0. These receptors came from a human donor with alopecia areata.

The V and J genes are TRBV4-1 and TRBJ1-1; D unresolved. The CDR3 runs 14 residues. Trimming took 4 bases from V and 3 from J, leaving 12 bases between them. The germline CDR1 and CDR2 sequences are MGHRA and YSYEKL. The CDR3 sequence: CASSPMGAYTEAFF. CDR3 DNA sequence: TGCGCCAGCAGCCCTATGGGAGCATACACTGAAGCTTTCTTT.

This clone was seen only a few times. The chain carries TRBV19 and TRBJ2-3; the D gene is possibly TRBD2 (6 bases). CDR1 is LNHDA and CDR2 is SQIVND in the germline V gene (reference sequence). Trimming left V 3 bases short and J 0 bases short, with 10 bases between. This CDR3 has 15 residues. The CDR3 here is CASSISGASTDTQYF. The CDR3 DNA follows: TGTGCCAGTAGTATTAGCGGTGCTAGCACAGATACGCAGTATTTT. The full variable domain, with the rest looked up from reference TRBV19 and TRBJ2-3, is DGGITQSPKYLFRKEGQNVTLSCEQNLNHDAMYWYRQDPGQGLRLIYYSQIVNDFQKGDIAEGYSVSREKKESFPLTVTSAQKNPTAFYLCASSISGASTDTQYFGPGTRLTVL.

This chain uses TRBV30 with TRBJ2-7; D is possibly TRBD1 (5 bases). This CDR3 has 15 residues. V was trimmed by 0 bases and J by 3 bases, leaving 15 bases between them. Germline V gene sequence: CDR1 GTSNPN, CDR2 SVGIG (reference sequence). CDR3 in DNA: TGTGCCTGGAGTGTACGGCTCGGCAGGGACTACGAGCAGTACTTC. This sequence encodes CAWSVRLGRDYEQYF.

This clone occurred once. This chain connects TRBV7-9 to TRBJ2-2; a weak D match, TRBD1 (5 bases). This CDR3 has 14 amino acids. Germline CDR1 reads SEHNR; CDR2 reads FQNEAQ (reference sequence). The germline V and J ends were trimmed by 6 bases and 4 bases, with 12 bases remaining between them. The CDR3 nucleotides are TGTGCCAGCAGAGCCTCTGGGGCCACCGGGGAGCTGTTTTTT. The encoded protein is CASRASGATGELFF.

The V and J genes are TRBV5-1 and TRBJ2-6, with D unresolved. Trimming stripped 4 bases from V and 0 bases from J, with 5 bases between. The germline V gene encodes CDR1 SGHRS and CDR2 YFSETQ. The CDR3 is 14 amino acids. The CDR3 DNA follows: TGCGCCAGCAGCCCCCCCTCTGGGGCCAACGTCCTGACTTTC. It translates to CASSPPSGANVLTF.

This clone was seen a few times. The CDR3 bases are TGTGCCAGCAGCGGTCCGGGACTAGCGGGGGAGGGGGAGACCCAGTACTTC. Amino acids: CASSGPGLAGEGETQYF. This chain links TRBV2 with TRBJ2-5; 14 bases map to TRBD2. The CDR3 has 17 residues. V was clipped by 6 bases and J by 5 bases; unmatched bases: 11. From germline, CDR1 is SNHLY and CDR2 FYNNEI.

This clone was counted between two and nine times. The chain combines TRBV15 with TRBJ2-3; tentatively, D is TRBD1 (6 bases). This CDR3 is 12 amino acids long. V was shortened by 7 bases and J by 5 bases, with 10 bases between the two germline ends. Germline V gene sequence: CDR1 LNHNV, CDR2 YYDKDF (reference sequence). The CDR3 nucleotides are TGTGCCACCATGGGGGCCAGAGATACGCAGTATTTT. As protein: CATMGARDTQYF.

This chain links TRBV9 with TRBJ1-1; tentative D call: TRBD1 (6 bases). This CDR3 region has 15 residues. The germline CDR1 and CDR2 sequences are SGDLS and YYNGEE. Trimming removed 4 bases at V and 1 base at J, with 14 bases between. CDR3 region: CASSPAGTTNTEAFF. The CDR3 coding sequence is TGTGCCAGCAGCCCAGCAGGGACAACGAACACTGAAGCTTTCTTT.

The chain combines TRBV30 with TRBJ2-2, with TRBD1 identical over 8 bases. The CDR3 loop spans 13 amino acids. Trimming removed 4 bases from V and 7 bases from J; junction bases left unmatched: 5. The germline gives CDR1 GTSNPN, CDR2 SVGIG (reference sequence). The CDR3 DNA follows: TGTGCCTGGACAGGGGGCGGCGGCGGGGAGCTGTTTTTT. Translation gives CAWTGGGGGELFF.

V gene TRBV2 combines with J gene TRBJ2-1; no clear D. V lost 7 bases and J 5 bases, leaving 15 bases between the germline ends. CDR1 is SNHLY, CDR2 FYNNEI, per germline. The CDR3 consists of 14 residues. The CDR3 reads CASIGRDTNNEQFF. CDR3 sequence (DNA): TGTGCCAGCATCGGACGAGATACTAACAATGAGCAGTTCTTC. Using reference TRBV2 and TRBJ2-1 for the parts outside the CDR3, the full variable domain is EPEVTQTPSHQVTQMGQEVILRCVPISNHLYFYWYRQILGQKVEFLVSFYNNEISEKSEIFDDQFSVERPDGSNFTLKIRSTKLEDSAMYFCASIGRDTNNEQFFGPGTRLTVL.

Notes on this clone: The same CDR3 is also encoded by other DNA sequences in this sample. The chain joins TRBV29-1 to TRBJ1-2, with D possibly matching TRBD1 (5 bases). This CDR3 is 13 amino acids long. The germline V gene has CDR1 SQVTM and CDR2 ANQGSEA. Trimming shortened V by 0 bases and J by 6 bases, and 11 bases separated the two germline ends. DNA for the CDR3: TGCAGCGTTGAAGATGGGGCGGCGAATGGCTACACCTTC. Translating it yields CSVEDGAANGYTF.

This clone occurred a few times. The chain recombines TRBV9 with TRBJ2-3; the D gene is possibly TRBD2 (6 bases). The V and J ends lost 4 bases and 2 bases respectively, with 14 bases between them. The CDR3 covers 15 residues. Germline V gene sequence: CDR1 SGDLS, CDR2 YYNGEE. CDR3 DNA: TGTGCCAGCAGCCCCTCGGGGAGGTCCACAGATACGCAGTATTTT. It translates to CASSPSGRSTDTQYF.

This chain joins TRBV4-1 and TRBJ2-3; D not resolved. This CDR3 has 13 amino acids. The V end lost 3 bases, the J end lost 2 bases, and 6 bases lay between the germline ends. Per germline, CDR1 MGHRA and CDR2 YSYEKL. The CDR3: CASSHETTDTQYF. CDR3 DNA sequence: TGCGCCAGCAGCCATGAAACCACAGATACGCAGTATTTT.

This chain uses TRBV30 with TRBJ1-1; D not resolved. The CDR3 is 12 amino acids. V gave up 2 bases and J gave up 7 bases, with 11 bases separating them. CDR1 and CDR2 (germline): GTSNPN, SVGIG (reference sequence). The CDR3 coding sequence is TGTGCCTGGAGTATCTGGCCCCATGAAGCTTTCTTT. It codes for CAWSIWPHEAFF.

This clone has only a few counts. Other DNA sequences in this specimen translate into the identical CDR3. This chain joins TRBV29-1 and TRBJ2-3; D perhaps matches TRBD1 (6 bases). The CDR3 runs to 13 residues. CDR1 is SQVTM and CDR2 is ANQGSEA in the germline V gene. V was trimmed by 4 bases and J by 0 bases, leaving 8 bases between them. The CDR3 DNA is TGCAGCGTTGTGGGGGCTAGCACAGATACGCAGTATTTT. It encodes CSVVGASTDTQYF.

This chain uses TRBV7-9 with TRBJ2-7, with 8 bases matching TRBD2. V was clipped by 5 bases and J by 2 bases; unmatched bases: 5. This CDR3 is built from 14 residues. Germline lookup yields CDR1 SEHNR and CDR2 FQNEAQ (reference sequence). For the CDR3, the DNA is TGTGCCAGCAGCCCAGGGACTAGGACCTACGAGCAGTACTTC. Translated, it gives CASSPGTRTYEQYF.

This clone was found a few times. Here the CDR3 reads CASSERGPPKRPQYF. The CDR3 coding sequence is TGCGCCAGCAGTGAGCGGGGGCCACCGAAGAGACCCCAGTACTTC. The gene calls are TRBV10-2 and TRBJ2-5; D tentatively fits TRBD1 or TRBD2 (6 bases each). With 2 bases removed from V and 9 bases from J, the gap between germline ends came to 19 bases. Germline CDR1 WSHSY, CDR2 SAAADI. The CDR3 totals 15 residues.

This chain joins TRBV30 and TRBJ2-1; perhaps TRBD2 as D (6 bases). The CDR3 totals 14 residues. The germline V gene has CDR1 GTSNPN and CDR2 SVGIG (reference sequence). The V end was cut by 4 bases, the J end by 5 bases, with 15 bases between. The CDR3 nucleotides read TGTGCCTGGACTAATCCGGGAGTCGACAATGAGCAGTTCTTC. This sequence encodes CAWTNPGVDNEQFF.

The genes are TRBV5-1 and TRBJ1-4; 10 bases are a match to TRBD1. CDR1 is SGHRS and CDR2 is YFSETQ in the germline V gene. V lost 2 bases and J lost 8; bases outside the gene matches: 3. The CDR3 totals 14 residues. CDR3 coding DNA: TGCGCCAGCAGCTTCGGGACAGGGGCCGAAAAACTGTTTTTT. Translated: CASSFGTGAEKLFF.

This clone has a single count. The chain recombines TRBV13 with TRBJ2-5; no definite D call. CDR1 is PRHDT, CDR2 FYEKMQ, per germline (reference sequence). CDR3 length: 14 residues. The V end was cut by 2 bases, the J end by 2 bases, with 9 bases between. As DNA, the CDR3 is TGTGCCAGCAGCTTACCGACGGATCAAGAGACCCAGTACTTC. Residues: CASSLPTDQETQYF.

This clone has a handful of counts. V is TRBV6-5 and J is TRBJ1-5; D perhaps matches TRBD1 (5 bases). CDR3 length: 14 residues. Per the germline V gene, CDR1 is MNHEY and CDR2 is SVGAGI. Trimming took 6 bases from V and 2 from J, leaving 11 bases between them. CDR3 in amino acids: CASRPGTGNQPQHF. CDR3 nucleotide sequence: TGTGCCAGCAGGCCGGGGACCGGCAATCAGCCCCAGCATTTT.

Concerning this clone: At one end the junction does not follow the germline gene, possibly because of a read error. This chain uses TRBV29-1 with TRBJ2-1, with TRBD2 as a possible D gene (5 bases). In germline, CDR1 is SQVTM, CDR2 ANQGSEA. This CDR3 is built from 10 residues. For the CDR3, the DNA is TGCAGCGTTGAAGGGACTGGCGAGGTCTTC. Residues: CSVEGTGEVF.

The chain links TRBV7-9 to TRBJ1-1; D might be TRBD1 (5 bases). The CDR3 covers 11 residues. The V and J ends lost 6 bases and 8 bases respectively, with 10 bases between them. CDR1 is SEHNR and CDR2 is FQNEAQ in the germline V gene (reference sequence). The CDR3 sequence is CASRRDSEAFF. In DNA form, the CDR3 reads TGTGCCAGCAGAAGGGACTCAGAAGCTTTCTTT.

The rearrangement uses TRBV21-1 and TRBJ2-7; TRBD1, the table's D call, was not compared with the DNA. TRBV21-1 is a listed pseudogene. The CDR3 has 16 amino acids. This CDR3 is CATPSVPGQPLYEQYF. In nucleotides, the CDR3 is TGTGCCACCCCCTCAGTTCCCGGACAGCCCCTCTACGAGCAGTACTTC.

The J gene is TRBJ1-2, the V gene TRBV2; 7 nucleotides line up with TRBD1. Germline V CDR1 and CDR2: SNHLY, FYNNEI. The CDR3 has 13 residues. In DNA form, the CDR3 reads TGTGCTACCGTAAGGACAGGCGACTATGGCTACACCTTC. Its protein is CATVRTGDYGYTF.

V gene TRBV4-1 combines with J gene TRBJ2-7, with a weak D call TRBD2 (6 bases). Germline V gives CDR1 MGHRA, CDR2 YSYEKL. This CDR3 spans 13 amino acids. V lost 1 base and J lost 7, with 11 bases in between. CDR3 sequence (DNA): TGCGCCAGCAGCCAAGGAGGCGGGGCGGAGCAGTACTTC. Protein product: CASSQGGGAEQYF.

This clone was seen a few times. The chain combines TRBV7-9 with TRBJ2-3; D not resolved. The germline V gene encodes CDR1 SEHNR and CDR2 FQNEAQ (reference sequence). This CDR3 has 18 residues. The V and J ends lost 3 bases and 2 bases respectively, with 21 bases between them. CDR3 nucleotides: TGTGCCAGCAGCTTCCCCACGCGGATGGGCCCACACACAGATACGCAGTATTTT. Translating it yields CASSFPTRMGPHTDTQYF.

This clone turned up a few times. The CDR3 nucleotides read TGTGCCAGCAGGAATTTGGGCACAGATACGCAGTATTTT. It translates to CASRNLGTDTQYF. The chain uses TRBV2 and TRBJ2-3, with D unclear. The length of the CDR3 is 13 residues. Trimming stripped 6 bases from V and 1 base from J, with 8 bases between. CDR1 is SNHLY, CDR2 FYNNEI, per germline. Full variable domain (missing parts from reference TRBV2 and TRBJ2-3): EPEVTQTPSHQVTQMGQEVILRCVPISNHLYFYWYRQILGQKVEFLVSFYNNEISEKSEIFDDQFSVERPDGSNFTLKIRSTKLEDSAMYFCASRNLGTDTQYFGPGTRLTVL.

V usage is TRBV30 and J usage is TRBJ1-2, with a possible D match to TRBD1 (6 bases). Trimming took off 4 bases at V and 0 bases at J, with 9 bases between the two ends. The CDR3 is made up of 13 amino acids. The germline gives CDR1 GTSNPN, CDR2 SVGIG (reference sequence). Here the CDR3 DNA reads TGTGCCTGGATGGACAGTCCTAACTATGGCTACACCTTC. The encoded protein is CAWMDSPNYGYTF.

The chain uses TRBV4-1 and TRBJ2-5, with D unclear. The CDR3 covers 12 residues. Germline V gene sequence: CDR1 MGHRA, CDR2 YSYEKL. V dropped 0 bases and J dropped 4 bases, with 3 bases sitting between them. The CDR3: CASSQDTETQYF. CDR3 nucleotides: TGCGCCAGCAGCCAAGATACAGAGACCCAGTACTTC.